One and the same sample provided the 13 T cell receptor beta chains below, sequenced in a study of blood T cell repertoires in COVID-19. The data were produced by immunoSEQ multiplex PCR, yet TCRdb's version contains in-frame clones alone and is incomplete. The sample includes approximately 210,000 clones, around four fifths of them seen just once. The specimen was peripheral blood. These receptors were taken from a human donor in a cohort sampled during active COVID-19.

The chain joins TRBV7-8 to TRBJ2-7; 7 bases are shared with TRBD1. The CDR3 consists of 14 residues. The junction had 10 bases not matched to a gene; V was cut back by 5 bases and J by 6 bases. Germline V CDR1 and CDR2: SGHVS, FQNEAQ. DNA for the CDR3: TGTGCCAGCAGCCCGCTTAGGGGGCAAGGCGAGCAGTACGTC. Translating gives CASSPLRGQGEQYV.

V gene TRBV5-6 combines with J gene TRBJ2-7; 8 nucleotides line up with TRBD2. The CDR3 runs 15 residues. With V trimmed by 2 bases and J by 2 bases, 6 bases remained unmatched. In germline, CDR1 is SGHDT, CDR2 YYEEEE. The CDR3 DNA reads TGTGCCAGCAGCTTTTCCGGGAGGGCCCCCTACGAGCAGTACTTC. This translates into CASSFSGRAPYEQYF.

This sequence joins TRBV6-5 and TRBJ1-1; TRBD1 matches 7 bases. The CDR3 length is 12 residues. Germline values: CDR1 MNHEY, CDR2 SVGAGI. After removal of 6 bases from V and 3 bases from J, the junction contained 1 base not matched to a gene. CDR3 DNA sequence: TGTGCCAGCAGAGGGGGCGACACTGAAGCTTTCTTT. Its protein is CASRGGDTEAFF.

The chain has TRBV6-2 or TRBV6-3 and TRBJ2-7; D unresolved. From germline, CDR1 is MNHEY and CDR2 SVGEGT. Trimming removed 5 bases at V and 3 bases at J, with 14 bases between. The CDR3 covers 14 residues. For the CDR3, the DNA is TGTGCCAGCAGTCTAAACAGTATAATCTACGAGCAGTACTTC. Translation: CASSLNSIIYEQYF.

The genes are TRBV2 and TRBJ2-5; TRBD1 matches 7 bases. Germline lookup yields CDR1 SNHLY and CDR2 FYNNEI. The CDR3 is made up of 15 amino acids. V shed 6 bases, J shed 2 bases, and the junction held 9 bases outside the gene matches. The CDR3 loop reads CASRQQGIFQETQYF. As DNA, the CDR3 is TGTGCCAGCAGACAACAGGGGATTTTTCAAGAGACCCAGTACTTC.

The CDR3 sequence is CASSAGGIFGNSPLHF. As DNA, the CDR3 is TGTGCCAGCAGTGCCGGCGGGATCTTCGGGAATTCACCCCTCCACTTT. The V and J genes are TRBV28 and TRBJ1-6; D is uncertain. Between the trimmed V and J ends, which lost 5 bases and 7 bases, there was a span of 18 bases. The CDR3 sequence is 16 residues long. Germline assignment: CDR1 MDHEN and CDR2 SYDVKM. Full variable domain (missing parts from reference TRBV28 and TRBJ1-6): DVKVTQSSRYLVKRTGEKVFLECVQDMDHENMFWYRQDPGLGLRLIYFSYDVKMKEKGDIPEGYSVSREKKERFSLILESASTNQTSMYLCASSAGGIFGNSPLHFGNGTRLTVT.

The rearrangement uses TRBV11-2 and TRBJ1-1; TRBD1 might be the D (5 bases). Germline CDR1 SGHAT, CDR2 FQNNGV. Trimming removed 5 bases at V and 4 bases at J, with 11 bases between. CDR3 size: 13 residues. CDR3 DNA sequence: TGTGCCAGCAGCACAACTGGGGCCACTGAAGCTTTCTTT. Encoded protein: CASSTTGATEAFF.

The chain uses TRBV27 and TRBJ1-1; TRBD1 is a possible D gene (5 bases). The CDR3 has 13 residues. V was pared by 2 bases and J by 1 base, with 5 bases between. CDR1 MNHEY and CDR2 SMNVEV come from the germline V gene (reference sequence). CDR3 sequence (DNA): TGTGCCAGCAGTTTACAGGGGAACACTGAAGCTTTCTTT. Residues: CASSLQGNTEAFF.

J is TRBJ2-3 and V is TRBV19; TRBD2 might be the D (6 bases). With 7 bases removed from V and 0 bases from J, the gap between germline ends came to 17 bases. Germline V CDR1 and CDR2: LNHDA, SQIVND (reference sequence). The CDR3 consists of 16 residues. CDR3 sequence reads: CASKEIGGESTDTQYF. CDR3 DNA: TGTGCCAGTAAGGAAATAGGCGGGGAAAGCACAGATACGCAGTATTTT.

The chain links TRBV24-1 to TRBJ1-2; unclear D gene. This CDR3 region has 13 residues. Deletions cut 3 bases from V and 8 bases from J, with 12 bases between. Germline V gene sequence: CDR1 KGHDR, CDR2 SFDVKD. CDR3 in amino acids: CATSDRGARGYTF. Written as DNA, the CDR3 is TGTGCCACCAGTGATCGCGGAGCGCGGGGCTACACCTTC.

The chain has TRBV18 and TRBJ2-7, with D possibly being TRBD2 (5 bases). The V end was cut by 6 bases, the J end by 6 bases, with 18 bases between. CDR1 and CDR2 (germline): KGHSH, LQKENI. This CDR3 spans 14 amino acids. The CDR3 nucleotides are TGTGCCAGCTCCTACAAACGGGAAGGCTCCGAGCAGTACGTC. It yields the protein CASSYKREGSEQYV.

The chain has TRBV28 and TRBJ1-1, with D unresolved. Germline V gene sequence: CDR1 MDHEN, CDR2 SYDVKM. Trimming pared 4 bases from V and 4 bases from J, leaving 10 bases between. The CDR3 sequence is 13 residues long. The CDR3 DNA follows: TGTGCCAGCAGTTACGGGTTTCGCACTGAAGCTTTCTTT. The encoded protein is CASSYGFRTEAFF.

Only one count was recorded for this clone. Its ends do not fully match the called genes, so a read error is possible. V and J are TRBV27 and TRBJ1-5, with a weak D call TRBD1 (5 bases). CDR1 and CDR2 (germline): MNHEY, SMNVEV (reference sequence). CDR3 length: 15 residues. The DNA for the CDR3 is TGTGCCAGCAGCGACGCAGGGATTAGCCATCAGCCCCAGCATTTT. It specifies CASSDAGISHQPQHF.